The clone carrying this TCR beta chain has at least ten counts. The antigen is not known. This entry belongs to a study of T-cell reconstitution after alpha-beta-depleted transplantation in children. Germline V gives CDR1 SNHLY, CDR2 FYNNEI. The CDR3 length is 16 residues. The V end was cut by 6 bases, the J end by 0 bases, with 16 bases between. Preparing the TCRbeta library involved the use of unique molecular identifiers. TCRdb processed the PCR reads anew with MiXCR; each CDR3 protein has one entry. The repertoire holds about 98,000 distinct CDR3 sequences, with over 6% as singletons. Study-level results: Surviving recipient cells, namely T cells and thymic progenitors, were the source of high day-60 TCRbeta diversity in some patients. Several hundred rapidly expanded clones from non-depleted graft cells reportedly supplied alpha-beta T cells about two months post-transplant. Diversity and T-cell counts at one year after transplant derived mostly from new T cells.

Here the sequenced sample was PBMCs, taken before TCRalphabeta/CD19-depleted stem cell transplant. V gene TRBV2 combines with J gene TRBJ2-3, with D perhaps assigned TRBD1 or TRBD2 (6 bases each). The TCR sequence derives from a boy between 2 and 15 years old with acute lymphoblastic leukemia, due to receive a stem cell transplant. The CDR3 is CASREGDLPSTDTQYF. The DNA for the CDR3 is TGTGCCAGCAGGGAGGGGGACCTCCCTAGCACAGATACGCAGTATTTT. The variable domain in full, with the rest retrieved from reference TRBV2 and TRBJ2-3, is EPEVTQTPSHQVTQMGQEVILRCVPISNHLYFYWYRQILGQKVEFLVSFYNNEISEKSEIFDDQFSVERPDGSNFTLKIRSTKLEDSAMYFCASREGDLPSTDTQYFGPGTRLTVL.